This TCR beta chain appears in the sequencing data of a study of blood T cell repertoires in COVID-19. Study in general: Some COVID-19 samples were acute and others convalescent; all came from the United States, Italy and Spain. From T cells, B-cell-depleted T cells, or PBMCs came the material, which was cDNA or gDNA.

CDR1 and CDR2 from the germline V gene are MDHEN and SYDVKM. Unmatched junction bases numbered 14, after V lost 8 bases and J lost 1 base. There are 17 residues in the CDR3. Original handling: Scientists estimated how many nucleated cells there were by amplifying reference gene primers. Here immunoSEQ multiplex PCR was the method, and the copy in TCRdb shows in-frame clones only, minus some. Clone size and V and J calls were adopted from that table, with D and trimming inferred from the DNA. The sample consists of about 47,000 clones, around four fifths of them appearing once. Sample: peripheral blood. The receptor comes from a man in his 60s with active COVID-19. The chain uses TRBV28 and TRBJ1-5; TRBD1 matches 7 bases. The CDR3 DNA sequence: TGTGCCAGCGTTGAGGCGACAGGGATTTGGAGCAATCAGCCCCAGCATTTT. Protein sequence: CASVEATGIWSNQPQHF.